This T cell receptor (beta chain) was identified in a study of T cell responses to AZD1222 COVID-19 vaccine. Sequenced by immunoSEQ multiplex PCR; TCRdb stores in-frame clones only, minus some. Among 150,000 to 200,000 clones listed, over 70% were seen once. Germline V gives CDR1 SGHRS, CDR2 YFSETQ. Trimming cost V 1 base and J 1 base; bases outside gene matches: 5. The CDR3 loop spans 16 amino acids. This chain connects TRBV5-1 to TRBJ2-3, with 8 bases identical to TRBD1. The sample here was peripheral blood, taken on day 0 of MenACWY control vaccination. The receptor comes from an adult in good health. The DNA for the CDR3 is TGCGCCAGCAGCTTGTATCCGGGACAGGGCACAGATACGCAGTATTTT. It translates to CASSLYPGQGTDTQYF.